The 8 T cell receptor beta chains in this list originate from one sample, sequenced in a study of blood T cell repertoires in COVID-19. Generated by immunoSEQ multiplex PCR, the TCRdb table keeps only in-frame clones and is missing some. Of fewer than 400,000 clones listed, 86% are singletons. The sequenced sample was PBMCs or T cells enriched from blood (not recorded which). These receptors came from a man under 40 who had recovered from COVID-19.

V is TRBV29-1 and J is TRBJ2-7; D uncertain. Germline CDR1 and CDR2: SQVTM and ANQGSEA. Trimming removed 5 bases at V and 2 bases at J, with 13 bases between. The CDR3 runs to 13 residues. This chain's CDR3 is CSVLTGFTYEQYF. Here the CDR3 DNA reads TGCAGCGTTCTGACGGGTTTTACCTACGAGCAGTACTTC.

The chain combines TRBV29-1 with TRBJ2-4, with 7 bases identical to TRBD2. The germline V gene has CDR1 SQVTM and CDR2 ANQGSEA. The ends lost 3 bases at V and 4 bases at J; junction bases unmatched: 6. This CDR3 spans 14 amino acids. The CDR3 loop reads CSVDGWGGKNIQYF. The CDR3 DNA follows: TGCAGCGTTGATGGTTGGGGGGGAAAAAACATTCAGTACTTC.

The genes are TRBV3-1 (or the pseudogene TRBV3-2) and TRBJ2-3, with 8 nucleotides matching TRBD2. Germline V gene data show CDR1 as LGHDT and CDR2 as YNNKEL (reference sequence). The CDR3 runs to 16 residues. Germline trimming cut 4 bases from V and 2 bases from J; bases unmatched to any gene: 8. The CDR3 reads CASSRRASGYTDTQYF. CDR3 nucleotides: TGTGCCAGCAGCCGCCGGGCTAGCGGGTACACAGATACGCAGTATTTT.

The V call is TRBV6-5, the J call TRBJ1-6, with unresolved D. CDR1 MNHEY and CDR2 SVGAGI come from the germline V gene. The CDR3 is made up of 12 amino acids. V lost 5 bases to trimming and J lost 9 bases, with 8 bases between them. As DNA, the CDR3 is TGTGCCAGCAGTCCAGGATTTTCACCCCTCCACTTT. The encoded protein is CASSPGFSPLHF.

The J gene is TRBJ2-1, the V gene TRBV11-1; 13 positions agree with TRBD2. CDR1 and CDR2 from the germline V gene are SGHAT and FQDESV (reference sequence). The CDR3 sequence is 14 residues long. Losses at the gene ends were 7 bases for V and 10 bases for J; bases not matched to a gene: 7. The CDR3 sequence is CASKTSGGAREQFF. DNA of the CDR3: TGTGCCAGCAAAACTAGCGGGGGGGCCCGCGAGCAGTTCTTC.

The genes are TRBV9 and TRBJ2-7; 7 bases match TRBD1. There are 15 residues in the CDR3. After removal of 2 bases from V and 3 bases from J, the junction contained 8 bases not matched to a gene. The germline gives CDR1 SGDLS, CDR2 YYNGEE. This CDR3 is CASSVTPGQNYEQYF. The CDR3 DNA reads TGTGCCAGCAGCGTTACCCCGGGACAGAACTACGAGCAGTACTTC. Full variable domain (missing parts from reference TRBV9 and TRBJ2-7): DSGVTQTPKHLITATGQRVTLRCSPRSGDLSVYWYQQSLDQGLQFLIQYYNGEERAKGNILERFSAQQFPDLHSELNLSSLELGDSALYFCASSVTPGQNYEQYFGPGTRLTVT.

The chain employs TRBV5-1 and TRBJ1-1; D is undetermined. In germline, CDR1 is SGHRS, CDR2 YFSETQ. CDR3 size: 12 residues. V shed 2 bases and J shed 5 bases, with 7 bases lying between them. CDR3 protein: CASSFSGTEAFF. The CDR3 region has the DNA TGCGCCAGCAGCTTCTCGGGGACTGAAGCTTTCTTT.

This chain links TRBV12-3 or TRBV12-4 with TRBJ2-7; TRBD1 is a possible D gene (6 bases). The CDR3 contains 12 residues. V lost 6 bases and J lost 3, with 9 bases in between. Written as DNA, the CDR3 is TGTGCCAGCAGGCGACAGGACTACGAGCAGTACTTC. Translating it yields CASRRQDYEQYF.